The table lists the clone carrying this T cell receptor (beta chain) with a few counts. The antigen is undetermined. This record belongs to a study of identical twins. A universal primer site was incorporated via template switching, and the cDNA contained unique molecular identifiers. In TCRdb, the 5' RACE reads were re-called with MiXCR into one record per CDR3 protein. The sample consists of 350,000 to 500,000 distinct CDR3 sequences, approximately 18% of them appearing once. Whole-study findings and limits: Monozygotic twin pairs showed more out-of-frame TCR alpha sharing than models estimated.

The CDR3 sequence is 14 residues long. Germline V lookup: CDR1 MGHRA, CDR2 YSYEKL. Trimming cost V 2 bases and J 4 bases, with 9 bases left between them. The rearrangement links TRBV4-1 to TRBJ1-5, with TRBD1 as a possible D gene (6 bases). The sequencing input was naive T cells sorted from blood. This TCR derives from a man over 45 in good health. CDR3 sequence (DNA): TGCGCCAGCAGCCAAAACGACAGGAATCAGCCCCAGCATTTT. The encoded protein is CASSQNDRNQPQHF.